A few counts support the clone carrying this T cell receptor beta chain. This sample is drawn from a study of T cells after yellow fever vaccination. Study-wide background: SMART-Seq v4 Ultra Low Input handled preparation of low-cell-number fractions. General study points: Only a minor proportion of clonotypes was detected across both CD4 and CD8 compartments.

Template switching by 5'RACE produced TCR cDNA, adding a universal primer site and UMIs. TCRdb redid the calling of the 5' RACE reads with MiXCR, one entry per CDR3 protein. The sample has tens of thousands of distinct CDR3 sequences, roughly 15% seen once. This sequence originates from a man between 18 and 35 years old who received the YFV17D yellow fever vaccine. This sample comprised CD8+ T cells not binding an NS4B(214-222) dextramer, sorted from PBMCs, obtained 21 days after the first yellow fever vaccination.

The CDR3 sequence: CASSHGRTGLYEQYF. In nucleotides, the CDR3 is TGTGCCAGCAGCCACGGTAGGACAGGGCTCTACGAGCAGTACTTC. The rearrangement uses TRBV14 and TRBJ2-7; TRBD1 matches 8 bases. J lost 3 bases, V lost 3 bases, and 7 bases had no gene match. Germline assignment: CDR1 SGHDN and CDR2 FVKESK. CDR3 length: 15 amino acids.